The 26 T cell receptor beta chains in this list originate from one sample, sequenced in a study of CD8 T cells in Susac syndrome. Reverse transcription of 0.5 to 1 ug RNA was performed with random hexamers. TCRdb used MiXCR to reprocess the immunoSEQ multiplex PCR reads, holding one entry per CDR3 protein. Of fewer than 300,000 distinct CDR3 sequences in the sample, 70% to 90% were seen once. Sequencing was performed on CD8+ T cells from PBMCs. All receptors derive from a human donor with multiple sclerosis.

The rearrangement links TRBV29-1 to TRBJ1-3, with D unresolved. CDR1 and CDR2 (germline): SQVTM, ANQGSEA. The V and J ends lost 6 bases and 3 bases respectively, with 9 bases between them. This CDR3 has 12 residues. CDR3 loop: CSVPVDGNTIYF. In nucleotides, the CDR3 is TGCAGCGTGCCGGTCGATGGAAACACCATATATTTT. Filled out from reference TRBV29-1 and TRBJ1-3, the complete variable domain reads SAVISQKPSRDICQRGTSLTIQCQVDSQVTMMFWYRQQPGQSLTLIATANQGSEATYESGFVIDKFPISRPNLTFSTLTVSNMSPEDSSIYLCSVPVDGNTIYFGEGSWLTVV.

The V and J genes are TRBV9 and TRBJ2-1; 8 nucleotides line up with TRBD2. Germline CDR1 and CDR2: SGDLS and YYNGEE. The CDR3 runs to 16 residues. With V trimmed by 3 bases and J by 2 bases, 7 bases remained unmatched. The CDR3 reads CASSAPSAGAYNEQFF. The CDR3 nucleotides read TGTGCCAGCAGCGCGCCTTCAGCGGGAGCCTACAATGAGCAGTTCTTC.

The CDR3 is CASKQGGNTIYF. In DNA form, the CDR3 reads TGTGCCAGCAAACAGGGAGGAAACACCATATATTTT. V usage is TRBV21-1 and J usage is TRBJ1-3; TRBD1 is the table's D call and was not checked against the DNA. TRBV21-1 is flagged as a pseudogene. The CDR3 sequence is 12 residues long.

This rearrangement joins TRBV27 to TRBJ2-7, with 13 bases aligning to TRBD2. J was trimmed by 6 bases and V by 6 bases; bases with no gene match: 8. The CDR3 sequence is 15 residues long. Germline lookup yields CDR1 MNHEY and CDR2 SMNVEV (reference sequence). The CDR3 sequence: CASSLTGLAGSEQYF. CDR3 DNA: TGTGCCAGCAGCTTAACGGGACTAGCGGGAAGCGAGCAGTACTTC.

This clonotype was found once. This chain links TRBV28 with TRBJ2-7; TRBD2 matches at 7 bases. J lost 6 bases, V lost 4 bases, and 6 bases had no gene match. The CDR3 sequence is 13 residues long. Germline assignment: CDR1 MDHEN and CDR2 SYDVKM. Written as DNA, the CDR3 is TGTGCCAGCAGTTCCGGGGAGGGGCTCGAGCAGTACTTC. Translating gives CASSSGEGLEQYF.

This chain links TRBV14 with TRBJ2-4; TRBD2 matches 12 bases. Trimming removed 6 bases from V and 7 bases from J; junction bases left unmatched: 13. The CDR3 totals 17 residues. Germline CDR1 and CDR2: SGHDN and FVKESK. The chain's CDR3 is CASSLTGLAGIRNIQYF. CDR3 bases: TGTGCCAGCAGTCTAACCGGACTAGCGGGAATTCGGAACATTCAGTACTTC.

V is TRBV9 and J is TRBJ2-1; 11 nucleotides match TRBD2. V gave up 3 bases and J gave up 4 bases; unmatched junction bases: 3. The germline V gene has CDR1 SGDLS and CDR2 YYNGEE. CDR3 length equals 15 residues. CDR3 loop: CASSGWTSGYNEQFF. In DNA form, the CDR3 reads TGTGCCAGCAGCGGGTGGACTAGCGGGTACAATGAGCAGTTCTTC. The full variable domain, with the rest looked up from reference TRBV9 and TRBJ2-1, is DSGVTQTPKHLITATGQRVTLRCSPRSGDLSVYWYQQSLDQGLQFLIQYYNGEERAKGNILERFSAQQFPDLHSELNLSSLELGDSALYFCASSGWTSGYNEQFFGPGTRLTVL.

The CDR3 spells CASSQETVLREGNEQFF. The CDR3 nucleotides are TGTGCCAGCAGCCAAGAAACAGTCCTACGGGAGGGAAATGAGCAGTTCTTC. The chain combines TRBV3-1 with TRBJ2-1; 8 bases align to TRBD2. With 0 bases clipped from V and 7 bases from J, the junction kept 11 bases outside the gene matches. CDR3 length: 17 residues. Per the germline V gene, CDR1 is LGHDT and CDR2 is YNNKEL (reference sequence).

This clonotype has only a few counts. The chain is built from TRBV19 and TRBJ1-5, with 7 bases aligning to TRBD1. The CDR3 has 15 amino acids. CDR1 and CDR2 from the germline V gene are LNHDA and SQIVND (reference sequence). The junction had 7 bases not matched to a gene; V was cut back by 5 bases and J by 3 bases. CDR3 nucleotide sequence: TGTGCCAGTAGTCCCGAGGGACAGATCAATCAGCCCCAGCATTTT. Residues: CASSPEGQINQPQHF.

The V gene is TRBV7-9, the J gene TRBJ1-2; D is unclear. Germline CDR1 and CDR2: SEHNR and FQNEAQ (reference sequence). V was pared by 5 bases and J by 8 bases, with 15 bases between. The CDR3 runs 13 residues. In DNA form, the CDR3 reads TGTGCCAGCAGCCACCCACGAGGAAGAGGCTACACCTTC. Protein product: CASSHPRGRGYTF.

The chain combines TRBV6-5 with TRBJ2-7; 12 nucleotides line up with TRBD1. The CDR3 length is 15 residues. Germline CDR1 reads MNHEY; CDR2 reads SVGAGI. Trimming took 5 bases from V and 5 from J; bases not matched to a gene: 7. CDR3 protein: CASSQGTGGGDEQYF. The CDR3 region has the DNA TGTGCCAGCAGTCAGGGGACAGGGGGCGGTGACGAGCAGTACTTC.

The chain employs TRBV7-9 and TRBJ2-5; D gene unclear. This CDR3 comprises 12 residues. The germline V gene has CDR1 SEHNR and CDR2 FQNEAQ (reference sequence). V was cut by 2 bases and J by 4 bases, with 5 bases left in between. The DNA of the CDR3 is TGTGCCAGCAGCTTATTCGGAGAGACCCAGTACTTC. This codes for CASSLFGETQYF.

The chain joins TRBV5-1 to TRBJ1-4, with D possibly being TRBD1 (5 bases). The CDR3 consists of 17 residues. Germline V gives CDR1 SGHRS, CDR2 YFSETQ. V shed 0 bases and J shed 0 bases, with 12 bases lying between them. CDR3 sequence (DNA): TGCGCCAGCAGCTTGGTGGGGGAGGAATCAACTAATGAAAAACTGTTTTTT. It codes for CASSLVGEESTNEKLFF.

This chain links TRBV27 with TRBJ1-5, with TRBD1 as a possible D gene (6 bases). The CDR3 spans 15 residues. Per germline, CDR1 MNHEY and CDR2 SMNVEV (reference sequence). Deletions cut 5 bases from V and 3 bases from J, with 14 bases between. The DNA of the CDR3 is TGTGCCAGCAGTATGGGACACCCATACAATCAGCCCCAGCATTTT. Its protein is CASSMGHPYNQPQHF.

This chain uses TRBV9 with TRBJ2-7; 9 bases are a match to TRBD1. The CDR3 spans 14 residues. Per germline, CDR1 SGDLS and CDR2 YYNGEE. V dropped 4 bases and J dropped 3; count of bases not matched to a gene: 5. The CDR3 loop is CASSMGQGYYEQYF. As DNA, the CDR3 is TGTGCCAGCAGCATGGGACAGGGTTACTACGAGCAGTACTTC.

The chain carries TRBV5-1 and TRBJ2-7, with D maybe TRBD2 (5 bases). Trimming shortened V by 4 bases and J by 7 bases, and 18 bases separated the two germline ends. Germline V gene lookup returns CDR1 SGHRS and CDR2 YFSETQ. CDR3 size: 14 residues. The CDR3 sequence: CASSGRGIQEEQYF. Written as DNA, the CDR3 is TGCGCCAGCAGCGGCCGAGGGATTCAGGAGGAGCAGTACTTC. The full variable domain, with the rest looked up from reference TRBV5-1 and TRBJ2-7, is KAGVTQTPRYLIKTRGQQVTLSCSPISGHRSVSWYQQTPGQGLQFLFEYFSETQRNKGNFPGRFSGRQFSNSRSEMNVSTLELGDSALYLCASSGRGIQEEQYFGPGTRLTVT.

The V and J genes are TRBV2 and TRBJ2-3; D may correspond to TRBD1 or TRBD2 (5 bases each). This CDR3 comprises 14 residues. V was trimmed by 6 bases and J by 4 bases, leaving 14 bases between them. CDR1 SNHLY and CDR2 FYNNEI come from the germline V gene. The DNA for the CDR3 is TGTGCCAGCAGGGACCGGGACCGACCAGATACGCAGTATTTT. It specifies CASRDRDRPDTQYF.

V and J are TRBV5-1 and TRBJ2-3, with 7 bases fitting TRBD2. The CDR3 covers 15 residues. Germline assignment: CDR1 SGHRS and CDR2 YFSETQ. J lost 2 bases, V lost 5 bases, and 8 bases had no gene match. CDR3 DNA sequence: TGCGCCAGCAGTTATAGCGGGCGACCCACAGATACGCAGTATTTT. Translated: CASSYSGRPTDTQYF.

The rearrangement joins TRBV30 to TRBJ1-5; maybe TRBD1 (6 bases). V was trimmed by 0 bases and J by 5 bases, leaving 11 bases between them. The CDR3 is made up of 14 amino acids. Germline CDR1 is GTSNPN and CDR2 is SVGIG (reference sequence). The CDR3 DNA reads as TGTGCCTGGAGTGTTGGGGGGGGCCATCAGCCCCAGCATTTT. This sequence encodes CAWSVGGGHQPQHF.

The rearrangement joins TRBV7-9 to TRBJ2-7; TRBD2 matches at 9 bases. The ends lost 5 bases at V and 2 bases at J; junction bases unmatched: 4. In germline, CDR1 is SEHNR, CDR2 FQNEAQ (reference sequence). The CDR3 has 14 residues. CDR3: CASSAGLATYEQYF. CDR3 sequence (DNA): TGTGCCAGCAGCGCCGGACTAGCGACCTACGAGCAGTACTTC.

The V and J genes are TRBV12-3 or TRBV12-4 and TRBJ1-1; D ambiguous. The CDR3 runs to 13 residues. Trimming removed 5 bases at V and 5 bases at J, with 12 bases between. The CDR3 region has the DNA TGTGCCAGCAGTCTAGGGCTGAGTACTGAAGCTTTCTTT. This gives the protein CASSLGLSTEAFF.

The J gene is TRBJ1-2, the V gene TRBV2; 8 nucleotides align to TRBD1. Germline values: CDR1 SNHLY, CDR2 FYNNEI. The CDR3 is 11 amino acids. Trimming at V came to 6 bases and at J to 6 bases, leaving 0 bases not matched to a gene. The CDR3 DNA follows: TGTGCCAGCAGGACAGGGGATGGCTACACCTTC. Its translation is CASRTGDGYTF.

The chain employs TRBV2 and TRBJ2-7, with 10 bases matching TRBD1. V trimming: 7 bases; J trimming: 5 bases; junction bases outside the gene matches: 8. The CDR3 runs 14 residues. Germline CDR1 reads SNHLY; CDR2 reads FYNNEI. The CDR3 bases are TGTGCCAGCACCACCGGGACAGGGGCGAACGAGCAGTACTTC. Its protein is CASTTGTGANEQYF.

V is TRBV4-2 and J is TRBJ2-7; 9 bases line up with TRBD1. The CDR3 has 13 amino acids. The trim removed 6 bases at V and 3 bases at J, leaving 3 bases unmatched. CDR1 LGHNA and CDR2 YNFKEQ come from the germline V gene. The CDR3 sequence is CASRGDRVYEQYF. CDR3 sequence (DNA): TGTGCCAGCAGGGGGGACAGGGTCTACGAGCAGTACTTC.

The chain links TRBV11-1 to TRBJ2-1; no reliable D call. Per germline, CDR1 SGHAT and CDR2 FQDESV (reference sequence). Trimming stripped 1 base from V and 0 bases from J, with 16 bases between. The CDR3 spans 18 residues. The CDR3: CASSLVFRPADSYNEQFF. The CDR3 region has the DNA TGTGCCAGCAGCTTAGTCTTCCGACCGGCCGACTCCTACAATGAGCAGTTCTTC.

The rearrangement joins TRBV20-1 to TRBJ2-1, with 15 nucleotides matching TRBD2. Germline lookup yields CDR1 DFQATT and CDR2 SNEGSKA (reference sequence). This CDR3 region has 14 residues. V was clipped by 5 bases and J by 7 bases; unmatched bases: 3. The CDR3 spells CSAGLAGGPNEQFF. In DNA, the CDR3 is TGCAGTGCTGGACTAGCGGGAGGGCCAAATGAGCAGTTCTTC.